The 29 T cell receptor beta chains below come from one sample, sequenced in a study of control samples from healthy donors and cancer patients (TCRdb year 2020). To prepare the library, the immunoSEQ multiplex PCR assay was applied. The clones in this table, taken by TCRdb from immuneACCESS, are in-frame only. Not every clone is retained; where verified, under half of the shortfall comes from an unresolved V gene, and the cause of the rest is unknown. Counted in this sample were 91,000 or so clones; 80% to 95% of them appeared once. The biggest ten clones account for over 0.75% of the sample. The sample consisted of blood. The receptors here all came from a woman aged 25 to 45 in good health.

The chain employs TRBV5-1 and TRBJ1-5, with 8 bases aligning to TRBD1. The ends lost 2 bases at V and 6 bases at J; junction bases unmatched: 7. The CDR3 is 15 amino acids. CDR1 SGHRS and CDR2 YFSETQ come from the germline V gene. The CDR3: CASSLLPGGGQPQHF. The CDR3 coding sequence is TGCGCCAGCAGCTTACTCCCAGGGGGCGGTCAGCCCCAGCATTTT. Supplemented by reference TRBV5-1 and TRBJ1-5, the full variable domain reads KAGVTQTPRYLIKTRGQQVTLSCSPISGHRSVSWYQQTPGQGLQFLFEYFSETQRNKGNFPGRFSGRQFSNSRSEMNVSTLELGDSALYLCASSLLPGGGQPQHFGDGTRLSIL.

The V and J genes are TRBV7-8 and TRBJ1-2, with D possibly TRBD1 on 6 matching bases. Germline V CDR1 and CDR2: SGHVS, FQNEAQ. Trimming pared 1 base from V and 3 bases from J, leaving 12 bases between. The CDR3 consists of 15 residues. CDR3: CASSLESAGDYGYTF. CDR3 nucleotides: TGTGCCAGCAGCTTAGAAAGCGCAGGGGACTATGGCTACACCTTC. The full variable domain, with the rest looked up from reference TRBV7-8 and TRBJ1-2, is GAGVSQSPRYKVAKRGQDVALRCDPISGHVSLFWYQQALGQGPEFLTYFQNEAQLDKSGLPSDRFFAERPEGSVSTLKIQRTQQEDSAVYLCASSLESAGDYGYTFGSGTRLTVV.

The chain recombines TRBV4-1 with TRBJ1-3; D unresolved. Trimming shortened V by 0 bases and J by 0 bases, and 6 bases separated the two germline ends. The V gene's germline CDR1 is MGHRA and CDR2 YSYEKL. The CDR3 runs 15 residues. CDR3 residues: CASSQDRFSGNTIYF. The CDR3 DNA follows: TGCGCCAGCAGCCAAGACAGGTTCTCTGGAAACACCATATATTTT.

This chain joins TRBV28 and TRBJ1-2; the match to TRBD1 covers 9 bases. The J segment lost 1 base and the V segment lost 7 bases, leaving 7 bases of the junction unmatched. Germline CDR1 MDHEN, CDR2 SYDVKM. The CDR3 sequence is 15 residues long. The CDR3 spells CASIPRDRDNYGYTF. CDR3 DNA sequence: TGTGCCAGCATCCCCCGGGACAGGGATAACTATGGCTACACCTTC.

The gene calls are TRBV6-1 and TRBJ1-3, with D possibly TRBD1 on 5 matching bases. The CDR3 covers 18 residues. V was cut by 0 bases and J by 0 bases, with 15 bases left in between. CDR1 and CDR2 (germline): MNHNS, SASEGT. In DNA, the CDR3 is TGTGCCAGCAGTGAAGCTTATTGGGGGGGGACCTCTGGAAACACCATATATTTT. Protein: CASSEAYWGGTSGNTIYF.

The chain employs TRBV3-1 (or the pseudogene TRBV3-2) and TRBJ2-7, with TRBD2 matching 8 bases. V lost 1 base, J lost 2 bases, and 4 bases stayed unmatched. CDR1 is LGHDT, CDR2 YNNKEL, per germline (reference sequence). This CDR3 has 15 amino acids. The CDR3 DNA reads as TGTGCCAGCAGCCAAGTGTCTAGCGGGCCCTACGAGCAGTACTTC. It translates to CASSQVSSGPYEQYF.

The chain joins TRBV5-1 to TRBJ2-3, with 8 bases that match TRBD1. The V and J ends lost 1 base and 5 bases, in that order; junction bases with no gene match: 6. Per the germline V gene, CDR1 is SGHRS and CDR2 is YFSETQ. The CDR3 consists of 15 residues. CDR3 sequence reads: CASSLLRQGKDTQYF. The CDR3, as DNA: TGCGCCAGCAGCTTGCTGCGACAGGGGAAAGATACGCAGTATTTT.

The chain recombines TRBV2 with TRBJ1-6; TRBD1 matches 7 bases. With V trimmed by 0 bases and J by 9 bases, 8 bases remained unmatched. Per the germline V gene, CDR1 is SNHLY and CDR2 is FYNNEI. The CDR3 length is 16 residues. The CDR3 loop reads CASSEAGLTGISPLHF. The CDR3 coding sequence is TGTGCCAGCAGTGAAGCAGGGTTGACAGGGATTTCACCCCTCCACTTT.

The V call is TRBV14, the J call TRBJ1-1; D not certain. V was shortened by 0 bases and J by 4 bases, with 0 bases between the two germline ends. CDR3 size: 11 residues. Germline CDR1 SGHDN, CDR2 FVKESK. The CDR3 region is CASSQDTEAFF. In DNA form, the CDR3 reads TGTGCCAGCAGCCAAGACACTGAAGCTTTCTTT.

The chain employs TRBV9 and TRBJ2-7, with D possibly matching TRBD1 (6 bases). CDR1 and CDR2 (germline): SGDLS, YYNGEE. V was cut by 0 bases and J by 6 bases, with 13 bases left in between. This CDR3 comprises 14 residues. The CDR3 DNA sequence: TGTGCCAGCAGCGTAGATGCAGGGGCCCGCGAGCAGTACTTC. As protein: CASSVDAGAREQYF. Full variable domain (outside the CDR3, taken from reference TRBV9 and TRBJ2-7): DSGVTQTPKHLITATGQRVTLRCSPRSGDLSVYWYQQSLDQGLQFLIQYYNGEERAKGNILERFSAQQFPDLHSELNLSSLELGDSALYFCASSVDAGAREQYFGPGTRLTVT.

This sequence joins TRBV27 and TRBJ2-3; TRBD2 matches 8 bases. Germline values: CDR1 MNHEY, CDR2 SMNVEV (reference sequence). Trimming took 0 bases from V and 0 from J; bases not matched to a gene: 2. The CDR3 covers 16 residues. This CDR3 reads CASSLSAGGSTDTQYF. The CDR3 nucleotides read TGTGCCAGCAGTTTATCGGCGGGGGGCAGCACAGATACGCAGTATTTT.

The chain recombines TRBV5-1 with TRBJ1-5, with a possible D match to TRBD1 (5 bases). The V end lost 4 bases, the J end lost 4 bases, and 15 bases lay between the germline ends. The CDR3 loop spans 15 amino acids. In germline, CDR1 is SGHRS, CDR2 YFSETQ. The CDR3 protein is CASSRGEGRNQPQHF. The CDR3 bases are TGCGCCAGCAGCCGGGGAGAGGGGCGAAATCAGCCCCAGCATTTT.

The chain links TRBV10-1 to TRBJ1-4; D remains unclear. This CDR3 has 12 residues. Trimming cost V 10 bases and J 11 bases, with 17 bases left between them. Germline V gene data show CDR1 as WNHNN and CDR2 as SYGVQD (reference sequence). As DNA, the CDR3 is TGCGCCACCGGACCTTCGCCGAGGAAACTGTTTTTT. Translation gives CATGPSPRKLFF.

The chain has TRBV3-1 (or the pseudogene TRBV3-2) and TRBJ1-4; TRBD1 might be the D (5 bases). V was clipped by 4 bases and J by 5 bases, with 14 bases between them. The CDR3 runs 15 residues. The germline V gene has CDR1 LGHDT and CDR2 YNNKEL (reference sequence). CDR3 DNA: TGTGCCAGCAGCCTAGGACCGGGACCGAATGAAAAACTGTTTTTT. This translates into CASSLGPGPNEKLFF.

The sample holds one count of this clone. V is TRBV28 and J is TRBJ1-5; maybe TRBD1 (6 bases). V lost 6 bases and J lost 0, with 18 bases in between. Germline V gene data show CDR1 as MDHEN and CDR2 as SYDVKM. The CDR3 consists of 17 residues. CDR3 sequence: CASSPIVNRDSNQPQHF. CDR3 DNA sequence: TGTGCCAGCAGCCCCATCGTTAACAGGGATAGCAATCAGCCCCAGCATTTT.

The J gene is TRBJ1-1, the V gene TRBV6-5, with D possibly TRBD1 on 6 matching bases. CDR1 MNHEY and CDR2 SVGAGI come from the germline V gene. This CDR3 spans 12 amino acids. Trimming took 5 bases from V and 5 from J, leaving 9 bases between them. DNA of the CDR3: TGTGCCAGCAGTATTAGGGGGACTGAAGCTTTCTTT. It yields the protein CASSIRGTEAFF.

The chain employs TRBV18 and TRBJ2-5, with no clear D. CDR3 length: 16 amino acids. The germline CDR1 and CDR2 sequences are KGHSH and LQKENI. V was trimmed by 2 bases and J by 3 bases, leaving 16 bases between them. The CDR3 region has the DNA TGTGCCAGCTCACCATCGGACCCCTGGCAAGAAGAGACCCAGTACTTC. Residues: CASSPSDPWQEETQYF.

In this sample, this clone turned up a few times. This chain uses TRBV4-2 with TRBJ1-1; 7 nucleotides match TRBD1. The CDR3 runs 14 residues. Germline loops: CDR1 LGHNA, CDR2 YNFKEQ. V gave up 0 bases and J gave up 4 bases; unmatched junction bases: 2. In nucleotides, the CDR3 is TGTGCCAGCAGCCAAGAGCAGGGGGGCACTGAAGCTTTCTTT. It encodes CASSQEQGGTEAFF.

The chain combines TRBV5-1 with TRBJ2-1; 10 bases agree with TRBD2. The V gene end was trimmed by 4 bases and the J gene end by 8 bases; junction bases not matched to a gene: 12. The CDR3 loop spans 16 amino acids. Germline CDR1 is SGHRS and CDR2 is YFSETQ. In nucleotides, the CDR3 is TGCGCCAGCAGCCCGGACTCTAGCGGGAGTGGGTATGAGCAGTTCTTC. Its protein is CASSPDSSGSGYEQFF.

The gene calls are TRBV21-1 and TRBJ1-1; the D segment call TRBD1 is taken from the table without a DNA check. TRBV21-1 is described as a pseudogene. The CDR3 has 16 amino acids. The CDR3 region has the DNA TGTGCCAGCAGCAAAGCTCCTCTACAGGGGGCCACTGAAGCTTTCTTT. Translating it yields CASSKAPLQGATEAFF.

The DNA of the CDR3 is TGTGCCAGCAGTTCACGGACAGGTAGCACAGATACGCAGTATTTT. Amino acid sequence: CASSSRTGSTDTQYF. The V call is TRBV6-5, the J call TRBJ2-3, with TRBD1 identical over 7 bases. V shed 4 bases and J 0 bases; nucleotides not matched to a gene: 4. The CDR3 is 15 amino acids. Germline V gives CDR1 MNHEY, CDR2 SVGAGI.

The chain is built from TRBV6-5 and TRBJ1-1; D call uncertain. Trimming left V 0 bases short and J 7 bases short, with 9 bases between. The CDR3 sequence is 13 residues long. Germline CDR1 is MNHEY and CDR2 is SVGAGI. The CDR3 DNA is TGTGCCAGCAGTTACTCGATTCGGGGTGAAGCTTTCTTT. Protein: CASSYSIRGEAFF.

This chain uses TRBV7-9 with TRBJ2-7, with 11 bases identical to TRBD1. Germline loops: CDR1 SEHNR, CDR2 FQNEAQ (reference sequence). The trim removed 5 bases at V and 10 bases at J, leaving 10 bases unmatched. This CDR3 comprises 14 residues. In DNA, the CDR3 is TGTGCCAGCAGCCCAACCTGGGGACAGGGGGAACAGTACTTC. This translates into CASSPTWGQGEQYF.

On this clone itself: A read error may account for a junction end that differs from germline. The CDR3 here is CASTLKWQHGYTF. In nucleotides, the CDR3 is TGTGCCAGCACCTTGAAGTGGCAGCATGGCTACACCTTC. The chain combines TRBV5-6 with TRBJ1-2; the D is unclear. CDR1 and CDR2 from the germline V gene are SGHDT and YYEEEE. This CDR3 comprises 13 residues. Combining the CDR3 with reference TRBV5-6 and TRBJ1-2 gives the whole variable domain DAGVTQSPTHLIKTRGQQVTLRCSPKSGHDTVSWYQQALGQGPQFIFQYYEEEERQRGNFPDRFSGHQFPNYSSELNVNALLLGDSALYLCASTLKWQHGYTFGSGTRLTVV.

The V and J genes are TRBV19 and TRBJ1-5; 7 nucleotides match TRBD1. V dropped 5 bases and J dropped 3; count of bases not matched to a gene: 4. This CDR3 has 14 residues. Per the germline V gene, CDR1 is LNHDA and CDR2 is SQIVND (reference sequence). The CDR3 sequence is CASSVGQLNQPQHF. The CDR3 DNA reads TGTGCCAGTAGTGTGGGACAGCTCAATCAGCCCCAGCATTTT.

This CDR3 is CASSLGQGANEQFF. In DNA, the CDR3 is TGCGCCAGCAGCTTGGGACAGGGGGCGAATGAGCAGTTCTTC. The chain employs TRBV5-1 and TRBJ2-1, with 10 nucleotides matching TRBD1. Germline values: CDR1 SGHRS, CDR2 YFSETQ. CDR3 length: 14 residues. V shed 0 bases and J 7 bases; nucleotides not matched to a gene: 1.

The chain links TRBV19 to TRBJ1-4; TRBD1 aligns across 11 bases. This CDR3 region has 15 residues. CDR1 and CDR2 from the germline V gene are LNHDA and SQIVND (reference sequence). Trimming removed 1 base from V and 8 bases from J; junction bases left unmatched: 3. CDR3 coding DNA: TGTGCCAGTAGTATAGTAGGGACAGGGGGAGAAAAACTGTTTTTT. Its translation: CASSIVGTGGEKLFF.

V gene TRBV19 combines with J gene TRBJ1-4; 7 positions agree with TRBD1. Germline V CDR1 and CDR2: LNHDA, SQIVND (reference sequence). This CDR3 is built from 15 residues. J lost 0 bases, V lost 7 bases, and 5 bases had no gene match. The CDR3, as DNA: TGTGCCAGTAACTACAGGGGCTCAACTAATGAAAAACTGTTTTTT. This encodes CASNYRGSTNEKLFF.

The rearrangement links TRBV2 to TRBJ1-5; D ambiguous. The length of the CDR3 is 13 residues. Between the trimmed V and J ends, which lost 6 bases and 5 bases, there was a span of 11 bases. Germline V gives CDR1 SNHLY, CDR2 FYNNEI. CDR3 in DNA: TGTGCCAGCAGATCCTTAAGGGATCAGCCCCAGCATTTT. Amino acid sequence: CASRSLRDQPQHF.